This TCR beta chain was recorded in a study of CD8 T cells in ankylosing spondylitis. There are a few counts of this clonotype. What it binds is unknown. By quantitative 5'-RACE with molecular barcodes, the TCR beta libraries were made. One entry per CDR3 protein results from TCRdb running MiXCR on the 5' RACE reads. The sample lists 250,000 to 350,000 distinct CDR3 sequences, about 20% occurring once. V lost 5 bases to trimming and J lost 0 bases, with 7 bases between them. The germline V gene encodes CDR1 WNHNN and CDR2 SYGVQD (reference sequence). This CDR3 comprises 13 residues. Whole-study findings and limits: Disease-associated clones were CD8+ and fairly uncommon in peripheral blood. Clones tied to disease were said to be significantly enriched in matched ankylosing spondylitis synovial fluid. Ankylosing spondylitis blood appeared to be characterized by a TCR beta motif of 7 to 9 highly homologous variants.

The clonotype was recovered from a female donor with ankylosing spondylitis or in good health (not recorded which). The sample consisted of blood, either unsorted or a sorted T cell fraction (not recorded which). The rearrangement links TRBV10-1 to TRBJ1-2; perhaps TRBD1 as D (5 bases). CDR3 protein: CASSPGPNYGYTF. The CDR3 coding sequence is TGCGCCAGCAGTCCGGGACCTAACTATGGCTACACCTTC.